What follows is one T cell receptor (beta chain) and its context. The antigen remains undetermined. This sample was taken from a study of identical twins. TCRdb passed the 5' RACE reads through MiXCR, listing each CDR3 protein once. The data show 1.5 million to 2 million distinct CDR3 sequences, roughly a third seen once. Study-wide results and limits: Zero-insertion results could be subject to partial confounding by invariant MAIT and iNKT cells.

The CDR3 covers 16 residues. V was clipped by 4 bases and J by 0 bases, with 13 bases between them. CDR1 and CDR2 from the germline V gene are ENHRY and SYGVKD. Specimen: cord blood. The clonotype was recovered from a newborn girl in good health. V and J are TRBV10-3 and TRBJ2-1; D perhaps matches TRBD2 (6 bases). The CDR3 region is CAISVSEGRSYNEQFF. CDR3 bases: TGTGCCATCAGTGTATCGGAGGGCCGCTCCTACAATGAGCAGTTCTTC.